This TCR beta chain appears in the sequencing data of a study of blood T cell repertoires in COVID-19. About the research overall: The cDNA or gDNA used as material had been derived from T cells, B-cell-depleted T cells, or PBMCs.

CDR1 is ENHRY, CDR2 SYGVKD, per germline. Trimming at V came to 7 bases and at J to 8 bases, leaving 11 bases not matched to a gene. CDR3 size: 14 residues. Libraries were prepared by immunoSEQ multiplex PCR; TCRdb keeps only in-frame clonotypes and omits some of them. In the table there are 200,000 to 250,000 clones, under 85% of which are singletons. This chain uses TRBV10-3 with TRBJ2-1, with 7 bases matching TRBD1. This sequence was found in a human donor in a cohort sampled during active COVID-19. Sequencing was carried out using peripheral blood. In DNA, the CDR3 is TGTGCCATCAATATAGGGGGCGCTTCCCATGAGCAGTTCTTC. It yields the protein CAINIGGASHEQFF.